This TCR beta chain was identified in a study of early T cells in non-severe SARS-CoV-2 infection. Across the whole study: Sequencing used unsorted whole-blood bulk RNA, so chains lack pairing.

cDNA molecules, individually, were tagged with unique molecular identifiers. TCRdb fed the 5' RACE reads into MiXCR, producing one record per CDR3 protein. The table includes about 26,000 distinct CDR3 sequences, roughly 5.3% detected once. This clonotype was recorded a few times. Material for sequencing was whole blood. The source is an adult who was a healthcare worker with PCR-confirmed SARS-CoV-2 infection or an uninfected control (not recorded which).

The CDR3 DNA sequence: TGTGCCAGCTCACCGACAGGGTCTAATGAAAAACTGTTTTTT. It codes for CASSPTGSNEKLFF. The V call is TRBV18, the J call TRBJ1-4; 7 nucleotides match TRBD1. Germline CDR1 is KGHSH and CDR2 is LQKENI. V was pared by 3 bases and J by 3 bases, with 1 base of the junction left unmatched. This CDR3 comprises 14 residues.